The 21 T cell receptor beta chains presented below share a single source sample, sequenced in a study of blood T cell repertoires in COVID-19. Here immunoSEQ multiplex PCR was the method, and the copy in TCRdb shows in-frame clones only, minus some. The top ten clones hold around a fifth of a sample with about 170,000 clones, around four fifths of them seen once. Sequencing used peripheral blood. The receptor source for this set is a woman between 65 and 79 years old who had recovered from COVID-19.

The chain carries TRBV6-5 and TRBJ1-2; D uncertain. The V gene lost 6 bases and the J gene lost 5 bases, with 4 bases spanning the gap. CDR1 is MNHEY, CDR2 SVGAGI, per germline. There are 10 residues in the CDR3. The CDR3 loop is CASSGYGYTF. CDR3 sequence (DNA): TGTGCCAGCAGCGGGTATGGCTACACCTTC.

The chain employs TRBV4-1 and TRBJ2-6, with unresolved D. Germline loops: CDR1 MGHRA, CDR2 YSYEKL. This CDR3 is built from 18 residues. The V end was cut by 4 bases, the J end by 0 bases, with 16 bases between. The CDR3 DNA reads as TGCGCCAGCAGCCTACGAGACACGGTACGCTCTGGGGCCAACGTCCTGACTTTC. Encoded protein: CASSLRDTVRSGANVLTF.

The chain combines TRBV5-4 with TRBJ1-1; a possible D gene is TRBD1 (6 bases). Germline V CDR1 and CDR2: SGHNT, YYREEE (reference sequence). Trimming left V 0 bases short and J 3 bases short, with 12 bases between. This CDR3 has 15 residues. The CDR3 region is CASSLALAGDTEAFF. DNA for the CDR3: TGTGCCAGCAGCTTGGCCCTAGCAGGGGACACTGAAGCTTTCTTT.

The chain links TRBV10-3 to TRBJ2-3; tentative D call: TRBD2 (7 bases). CDR1 and CDR2 (germline): ENHRY, SYGVKD. V lost 3 bases, J lost 4 bases, and 11 bases lay in between. There are 14 residues in the CDR3. The CDR3 DNA reads TGTGCCATCAGTGATCCGGGGGGCGCAGATACGCAGTATTTT. It yields the protein CAISDPGGADTQYF.

V is TRBV30 and J is TRBJ2-3; 10 positions match TRBD2. The CDR3 sequence is 16 residues long. Trimming cost V 0 bases and J 1 base; bases outside gene matches: 4. CDR1 GTSNPN and CDR2 SVGIG come from the germline V gene (reference sequence). Here the CDR3 reads CAWSVRLAGGTDTQYF. For the CDR3, the DNA is TGTGCCTGGAGTGTACGCCTAGCGGGAGGCACAGATACGCAGTATTTT.

V usage is TRBV3-1 (or the pseudogene TRBV3-2) and J usage is TRBJ2-7; perhaps TRBD2 as D (6 bases). Looked up from germline, CDR1 is LGHDT and CDR2 is YNNKEL (reference sequence). Trimming took 0 bases from V and 6 from J, leaving 9 bases between them. This CDR3 comprises 13 residues. The CDR3 protein is CASSQDSSGEQYF. CDR3 bases: TGTGCCAGCAGCCAAGACAGTAGCGGCGAGCAGTACTTC.

The chain couples TRBV30 to TRBJ2-7; D is undetermined. Trimming left V 6 bases short and J 2 bases short, with 11 bases between. The CDR3 is 12 residues long. Germline V lookup: CDR1 GTSNPN, CDR2 SVGIG (reference sequence). CDR3 DNA sequence: TGTGCCTGCCTCCTCCCAGCCTACGAGCAGTACTTC. Translation gives CACLLPAYEQYF.

The chain is built from TRBV27 and TRBJ1-1; tentative D call: TRBD1 (5 bases). In germline, CDR1 is MNHEY, CDR2 SMNVEV (reference sequence). The V and J ends lost 1 base and 4 bases respectively, with 10 bases between them. The CDR3 contains 14 residues. DNA for the CDR3: TGTGCCAGCAGTTTATTCGGGGGGGTCACTGAAGCTTTCTTT. Encoded protein: CASSLFGGVTEAFF.

This chain connects TRBV5-6 to TRBJ2-5; TRBD2 aligns across 7 bases. CDR1 is SGHDT, CDR2 YYEEEE, per germline. V was clipped by 6 bases and J by 5 bases; unmatched bases: 7. The CDR3 is 13 residues long. The DNA of the CDR3 is TGTGCCAGCACCACCGGGACTACGGAGACCCAGTACTTC. Amino acids: CASTTGTTETQYF.

The table lists this clone with a few counts. V and J are TRBV3-1 (or the pseudogene TRBV3-2) and TRBJ2-7, with D tentatively TRBD2 (6 bases). The CDR3 is made up of 14 amino acids. In germline, CDR1 is LGHDT, CDR2 YNNKEL (reference sequence). V was cut by 4 bases and J by 6 bases, with 16 bases left in between. The CDR3 loop is CASSLGLLVGEQYF. Here the CDR3 DNA reads TGTGCCAGCAGCCTCGGACTACTTGTGGGCGAGCAGTACTTC.

DNA of the CDR3: TGTGCCAGCAGCGGCGGGGGCTACGAGCAGTACTTC. Translation gives CASSGGGYEQYF. The V call is TRBV6-6, the J call TRBJ2-7; the match to TRBD2 covers 7 bases. With 6 bases clipped from V and 3 bases from J, the junction kept 2 bases outside the gene matches. The CDR3 is made up of 12 amino acids. CDR1 is MNHNY, CDR2 SVGAGI, per germline (reference sequence).

The J gene is TRBJ2-3, the V gene TRBV6-1; D is possibly TRBD1 (5 bases). CDR1 MNHNS and CDR2 SASEGT come from the germline V gene. V lost 2 bases and J 8 bases, leaving 14 bases between the germline ends. The CDR3 is 14 amino acids. The CDR3 reads CASSEFPAQGTQYF. The DNA for the CDR3 is TGTGCCAGCAGTGAATTTCCCGCTCAGGGTACGCAGTATTTT.

V and J are TRBV7-2 and TRBJ2-7; 8 positions match TRBD2. Germline V lookup: CDR1 SGHTA, CDR2 FQGNSA. This CDR3 contains 14 residues. V gave up 3 bases and J gave up 2 bases; unmatched junction bases: 3. The CDR3 region has the DNA TGTGCCAGCAGCTTCCGGGAGGGGGCCTACGAGCAGTACTTC. It translates to CASSFREGAYEQYF.

The chain carries TRBV5-5 and TRBJ1-1, with unresolved D. CDR1 and CDR2 from the germline V gene are SGHKS and YYEKEE (reference sequence). This CDR3 spans 14 amino acids. V was cut by 3 bases and J by 3 bases, with 12 bases left in between. CDR3 amino acids: CASSSRYYDTEAFF. The CDR3 nucleotides are TGTGCCAGCAGCTCTAGGTACTATGACACTGAAGCTTTCTTT. The full variable domain, with the rest looked up from reference TRBV5-5 and TRBJ1-1, is DAGVTQSPTHLIKTRGQQVTLRCSPISGHKSVSWYQQVLGQGPQFIFQYYEKEERGRGNFPDRFSARQFPNYSSELNVNALLLGDSALYLCASSSRYYDTEAFFGQGTRLTVV.

This clone was detected only once. The chain is built from TRBV10-3 and TRBJ1-2; no reliable D call. Trimming removed 5 bases at V and 6 bases at J, with 7 bases between. Germline loops: CDR1 ENHRY, CDR2 SYGVKD. The CDR3 runs 11 residues. The CDR3 DNA follows: TGTGCCATCAGTTACATGGATGGCTACACCTTC. Translating it yields CAISYMDGYTF.

V usage is TRBV27 and J usage is TRBJ2-1, with 7 bases lining up with TRBD1. Germline loops: CDR1 MNHEY, CDR2 SMNVEV (reference sequence). V was clipped by 7 bases and J by 6 bases; unmatched bases: 9. CDR3 length: 14 amino acids. The CDR3 DNA reads as TGTGCCAGCACCATTATACCAGGGGGCAATGAGCAGTTCTTC. This encodes CASTIIPGGNEQFF.

The gene calls are TRBV2 and TRBJ2-7; 12 nucleotides align to TRBD2. J gave up 4 bases and V 3 bases, and 1 base lay outside the gene matches. The CDR3 has 14 amino acids. Germline CDR1 SNHLY, CDR2 FYNNEI. The CDR3 region is CASSELAGGYEQYF. CDR3 DNA: TGTGCCAGCAGTGAGCTAGCGGGAGGGTACGAGCAGTACTTC.

The chain has TRBV6-5 and TRBJ2-3, with no clear D. V was shortened by 6 bases and J by 6 bases, with 16 bases between the two germline ends. Germline values: CDR1 MNHEY, CDR2 SVGAGI. The CDR3 runs 14 residues. CDR3 residues: CASRPPGTVDTQYF. Written as DNA, the CDR3 is TGTGCCAGCAGACCCCCCGGTACGGTCGATACGCAGTATTTT.

The chain combines TRBV18 with TRBJ1-2; D gene ambiguous. The V end lost 0 bases, the J end lost 0 bases, and 17 bases lay between the germline ends. This CDR3 comprises 18 residues. Germline-derived CDR1 and CDR2 are KGHSH and LQKENI. CDR3: CASSPPVEGITTNYGYTF. For the CDR3, the DNA is TGTGCCAGCTCACCACCGGTCGAGGGCATCACTACTAACTATGGCTACACCTTC.

The chain couples TRBV19 to TRBJ2-3; D perhaps matches TRBD2 (6 bases). This CDR3 spans 11 amino acids. The germline V gene encodes CDR1 LNHDA and CDR2 SQIVND (reference sequence). CDR3 DNA sequence: TGTGCTAGCGGAGGCGGGGATACGCAGTATTTT. Protein sequence: CASGGGDTQYF.

The rearrangement joins TRBV27 to TRBJ1-5; maybe TRBD1 (6 bases). The CDR3 sequence is 15 residues long. The germline CDR1 and CDR2 sequences are MNHEY and SMNVEV (reference sequence). V lost 1 base and J 5 bases, leaving 12 bases between the germline ends. The CDR3 protein is CASSLLRGADQPQHF. The CDR3 nucleotides read TGTGCCAGCAGTTTATTGCGGGGGGCTGATCAGCCCCAGCATTTT.